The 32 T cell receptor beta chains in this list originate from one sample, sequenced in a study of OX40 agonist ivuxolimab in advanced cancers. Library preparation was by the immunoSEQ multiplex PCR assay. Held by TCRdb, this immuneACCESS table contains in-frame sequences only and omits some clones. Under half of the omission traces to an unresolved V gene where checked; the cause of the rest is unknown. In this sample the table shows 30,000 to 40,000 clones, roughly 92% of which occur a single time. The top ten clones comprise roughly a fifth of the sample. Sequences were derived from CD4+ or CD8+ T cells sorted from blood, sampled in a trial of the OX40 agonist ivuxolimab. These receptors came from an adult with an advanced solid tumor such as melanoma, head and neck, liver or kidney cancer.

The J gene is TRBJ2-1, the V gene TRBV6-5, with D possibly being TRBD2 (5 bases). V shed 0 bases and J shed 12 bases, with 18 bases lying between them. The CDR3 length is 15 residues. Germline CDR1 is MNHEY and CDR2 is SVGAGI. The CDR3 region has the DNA TGTGCCAGCAGTTACTCGGGAACTAGTCTGGTAGCGCAGTTCTTC. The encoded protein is CASSYSGTSLVAQFF.

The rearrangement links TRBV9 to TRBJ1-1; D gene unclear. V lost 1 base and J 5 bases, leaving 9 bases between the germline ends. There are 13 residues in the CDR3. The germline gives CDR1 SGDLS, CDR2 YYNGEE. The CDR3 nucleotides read TGTGCCAGCAGCGTATCTGGGAATACTGAAGCTTTCTTT. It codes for CASSVSGNTEAFF.

In DNA, the CDR3 is TGCGCCAGCAGCTTGGGGCTAGCGGGAGAGTTGAATGAGCAGTTCTTC. This encodes CASSLGLAGELNEQFF. The chain couples TRBV5-1 to TRBJ2-1; 10 nucleotides agree with TRBD2. The V segment lost 0 bases and the J segment 7 bases; nucleotides outside the gene matches: 7. The CDR3 runs to 16 residues. Germline-derived CDR1 and CDR2 are SGHRS and YFSETQ.

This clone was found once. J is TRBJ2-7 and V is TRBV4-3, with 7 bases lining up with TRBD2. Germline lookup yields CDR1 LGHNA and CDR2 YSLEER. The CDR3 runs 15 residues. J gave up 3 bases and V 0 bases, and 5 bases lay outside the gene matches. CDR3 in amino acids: CASSQDAGVGYEQYF. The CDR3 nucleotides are TGCGCCAGCAGCCAAGACGCGGGGGTGGGCTACGAGCAGTACTTC.

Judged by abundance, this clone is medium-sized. This CDR3 reads CASGLANTGELFF. DNA of the CDR3: TGTGCCAGCGGCCTAGCGAACACCGGGGAGCTGTTTTTT. This chain uses TRBV6-6 with TRBJ2-2, with unresolved D. Trimming took off 8 bases at V and 0 bases at J, with 7 bases between the two ends. From germline, CDR1 is MNHNY and CDR2 SVGAGI (reference sequence). This CDR3 has 13 amino acids.

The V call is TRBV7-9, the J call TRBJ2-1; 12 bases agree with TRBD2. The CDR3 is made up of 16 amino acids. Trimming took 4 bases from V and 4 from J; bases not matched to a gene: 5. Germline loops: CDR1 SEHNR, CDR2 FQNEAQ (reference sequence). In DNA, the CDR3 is TGTGCCAGCAGCTCGATTGGACTAGCGGGGTACAATGAGCAGTTCTTC. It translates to CASSSIGLAGYNEQFF.

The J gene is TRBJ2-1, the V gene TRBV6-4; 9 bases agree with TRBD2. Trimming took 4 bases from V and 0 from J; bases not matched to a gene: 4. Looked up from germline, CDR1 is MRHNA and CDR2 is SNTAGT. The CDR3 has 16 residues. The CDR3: CASSVFSGSSYNEQFF. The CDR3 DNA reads TGTGCCAGCAGTGTATTTAGCGGGAGCTCCTACAATGAGCAGTTCTTC.

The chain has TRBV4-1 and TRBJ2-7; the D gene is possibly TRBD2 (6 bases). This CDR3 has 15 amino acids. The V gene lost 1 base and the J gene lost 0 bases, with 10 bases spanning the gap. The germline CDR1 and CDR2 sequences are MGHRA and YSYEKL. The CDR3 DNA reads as TGCGCCAGCAGCCAAGGACTAGGGAGCTCCTACGAGCAGTACTTC. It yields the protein CASSQGLGSSYEQYF.

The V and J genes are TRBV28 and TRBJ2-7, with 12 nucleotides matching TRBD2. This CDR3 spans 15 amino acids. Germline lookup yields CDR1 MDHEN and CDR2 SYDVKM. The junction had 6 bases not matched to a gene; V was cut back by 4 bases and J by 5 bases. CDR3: CASSSRLAGVNEQYF. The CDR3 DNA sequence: TGTGCCAGCAGTTCCAGACTAGCGGGAGTGAACGAGCAGTACTTC. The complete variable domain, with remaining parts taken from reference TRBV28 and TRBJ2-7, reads DVKVTQSSRYLVKRTGEKVFLECVQDMDHENMFWYRQDPGLGLRLIYFSYDVKMKEKGDIPEGYSVSREKKERFSLILESASTNQTSMYLCASSSRLAGVNEQYFGPGTRLTVT.

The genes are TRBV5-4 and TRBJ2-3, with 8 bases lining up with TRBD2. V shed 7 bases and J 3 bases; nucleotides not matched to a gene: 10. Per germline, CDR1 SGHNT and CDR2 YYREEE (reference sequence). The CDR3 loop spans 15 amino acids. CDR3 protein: CASATAGGGTDTQYF. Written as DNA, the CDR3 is TGTGCCAGCGCCACGGCCGGGGGGGGGACAGATACGCAGTATTTT.

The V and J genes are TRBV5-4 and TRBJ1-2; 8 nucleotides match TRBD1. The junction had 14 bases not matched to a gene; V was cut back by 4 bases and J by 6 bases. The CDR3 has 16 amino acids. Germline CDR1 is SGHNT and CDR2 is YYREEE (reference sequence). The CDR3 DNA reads TGTGCCAGCAGCCCTGTTCAAGTACAGGGGGGACATGGCTACACCTTC. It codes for CASSPVQVQGGHGYTF.

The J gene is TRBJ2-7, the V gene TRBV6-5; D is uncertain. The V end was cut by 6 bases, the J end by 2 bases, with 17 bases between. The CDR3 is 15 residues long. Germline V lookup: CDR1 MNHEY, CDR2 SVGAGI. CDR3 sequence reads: CASSNLNTAPYEQYF. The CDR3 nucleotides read TGTGCCAGCAGCAACCTTAACACGGCACCCTACGAGCAGTACTTC.

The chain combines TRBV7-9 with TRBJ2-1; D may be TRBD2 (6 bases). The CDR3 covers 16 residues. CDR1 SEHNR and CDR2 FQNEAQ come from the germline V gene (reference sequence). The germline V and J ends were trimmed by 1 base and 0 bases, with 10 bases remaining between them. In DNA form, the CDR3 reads TGTGCCAGCAGCTTAGTCGGTAGCGGCTCCTACAATGAGCAGTTCTTC. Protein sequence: CASSLVGSGSYNEQFF.

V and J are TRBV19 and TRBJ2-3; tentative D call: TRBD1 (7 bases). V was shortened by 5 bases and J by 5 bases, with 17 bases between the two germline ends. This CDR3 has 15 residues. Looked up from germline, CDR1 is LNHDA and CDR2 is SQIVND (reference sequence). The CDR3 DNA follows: TGTGCCAGTAGTTGGGCAGGGGGGTTTGTAGATACGCAGTATTTT. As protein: CASSWAGGFVDTQYF.

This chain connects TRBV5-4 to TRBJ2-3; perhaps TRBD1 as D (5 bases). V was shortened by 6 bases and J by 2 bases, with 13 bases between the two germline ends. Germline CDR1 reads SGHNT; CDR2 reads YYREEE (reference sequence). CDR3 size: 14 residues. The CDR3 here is CASTRAGNTDTQYF. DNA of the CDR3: TGTGCCAGCACTCGGGCAGGGAACACAGATACGCAGTATTTT.

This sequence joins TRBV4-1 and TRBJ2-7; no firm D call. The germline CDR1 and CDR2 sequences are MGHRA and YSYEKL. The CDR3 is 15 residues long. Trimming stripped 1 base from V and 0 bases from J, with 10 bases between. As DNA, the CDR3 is TGCGCCAGCAGCCAAGTTGCTGGTGGCTCCTACGAGCAGTACTTC. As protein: CASSQVAGGSYEQYF.

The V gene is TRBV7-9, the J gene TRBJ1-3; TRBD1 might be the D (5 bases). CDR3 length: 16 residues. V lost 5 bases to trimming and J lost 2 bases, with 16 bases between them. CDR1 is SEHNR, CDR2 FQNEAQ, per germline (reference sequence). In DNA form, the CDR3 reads TGTGCCAGCAGCCCGGGGTCGTGGGGGGCTGGAAACACCATATATTTT. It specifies CASSPGSWGAGNTIYF.

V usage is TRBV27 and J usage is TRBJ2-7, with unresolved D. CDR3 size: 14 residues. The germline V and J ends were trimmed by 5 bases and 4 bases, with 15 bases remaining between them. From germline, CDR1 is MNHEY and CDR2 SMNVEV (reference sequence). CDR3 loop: CASSQGLQIYEQYF. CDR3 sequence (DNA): TGTGCCAGCAGTCAAGGGCTTCAGATTTACGAGCAGTACTTC.

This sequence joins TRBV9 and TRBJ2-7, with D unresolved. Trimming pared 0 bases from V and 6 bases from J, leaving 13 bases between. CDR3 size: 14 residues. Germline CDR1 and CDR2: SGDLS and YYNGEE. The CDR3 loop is CASSVGKTLGEQYF. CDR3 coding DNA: TGTGCCAGCAGCGTAGGAAAAACTCTGGGCGAGCAGTACTTC.

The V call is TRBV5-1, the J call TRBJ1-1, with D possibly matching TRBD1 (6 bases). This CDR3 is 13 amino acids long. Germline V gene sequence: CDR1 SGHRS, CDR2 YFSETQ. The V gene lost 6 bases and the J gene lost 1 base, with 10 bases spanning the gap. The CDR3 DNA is TGCGCCAGCAAAGGGGGAGGGAACACTGAAGCTTTCTTT. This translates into CASKGGGNTEAFF.

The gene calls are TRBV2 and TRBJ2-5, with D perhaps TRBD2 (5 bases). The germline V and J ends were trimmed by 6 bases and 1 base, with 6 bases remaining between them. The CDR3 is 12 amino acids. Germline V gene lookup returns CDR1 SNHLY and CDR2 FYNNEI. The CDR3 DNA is TGTGCCAGCAGGACTATCCAAGAGACCCAGTACTTC. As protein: CASRTIQETQYF.

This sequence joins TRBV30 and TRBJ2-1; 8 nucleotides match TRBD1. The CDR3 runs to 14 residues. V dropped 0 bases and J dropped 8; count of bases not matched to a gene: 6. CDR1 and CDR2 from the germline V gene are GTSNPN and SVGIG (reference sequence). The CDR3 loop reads CAWSVGAGGDEQFF. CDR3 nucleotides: TGTGCCTGGAGTGTAGGGGCAGGGGGCGATGAGCAGTTCTTC.

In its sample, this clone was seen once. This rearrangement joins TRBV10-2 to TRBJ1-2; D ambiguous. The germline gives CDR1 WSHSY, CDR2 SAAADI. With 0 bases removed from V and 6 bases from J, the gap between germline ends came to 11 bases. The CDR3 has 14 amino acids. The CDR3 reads CASSESIGAHGYTF. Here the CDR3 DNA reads TGCGCCAGCAGTGAGTCAATAGGAGCCCATGGCTACACCTTC.

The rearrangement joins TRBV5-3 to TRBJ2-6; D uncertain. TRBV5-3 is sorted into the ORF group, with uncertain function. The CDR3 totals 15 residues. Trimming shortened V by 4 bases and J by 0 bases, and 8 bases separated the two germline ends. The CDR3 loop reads CARSPDISGANVLTF. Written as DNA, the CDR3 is TGTGCCAGAAGCCCTGACATCTCTGGGGCCAACGTCCTGACTTTC.

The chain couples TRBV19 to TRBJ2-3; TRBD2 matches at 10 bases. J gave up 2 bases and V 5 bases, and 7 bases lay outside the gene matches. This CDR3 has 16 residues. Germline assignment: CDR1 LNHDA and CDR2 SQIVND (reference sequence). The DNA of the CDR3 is TGTGCCAGTAGTGCTCTACTAGCGGGACTCACAGATACGCAGTATTTT. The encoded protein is CASSALLAGLTDTQYF.

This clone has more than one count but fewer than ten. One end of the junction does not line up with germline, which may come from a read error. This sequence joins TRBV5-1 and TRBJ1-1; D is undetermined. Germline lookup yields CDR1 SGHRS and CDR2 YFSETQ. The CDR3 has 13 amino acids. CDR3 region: CASSLEWNTEAFF. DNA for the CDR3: TGCGCCAGCAGTTTGGAGTGGAACACTGAAGCTTTCTTT.

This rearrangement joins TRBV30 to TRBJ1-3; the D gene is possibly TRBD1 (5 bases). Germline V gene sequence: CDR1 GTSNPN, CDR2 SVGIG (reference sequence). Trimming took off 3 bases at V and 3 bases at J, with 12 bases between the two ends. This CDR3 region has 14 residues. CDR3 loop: CAWRPGSLGNTIYF. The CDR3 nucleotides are TGTGCCTGGAGGCCAGGGAGTCTTGGAAACACCATATATTTT.

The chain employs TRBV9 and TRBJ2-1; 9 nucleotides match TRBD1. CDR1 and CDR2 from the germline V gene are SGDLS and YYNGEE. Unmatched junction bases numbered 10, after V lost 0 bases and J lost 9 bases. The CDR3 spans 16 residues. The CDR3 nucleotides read TGTGCCAGCAGCGTAGGGAACAGGGGGCTAACGGGTGAGCAGTTCTTC. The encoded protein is CASSVGNRGLTGEQFF.

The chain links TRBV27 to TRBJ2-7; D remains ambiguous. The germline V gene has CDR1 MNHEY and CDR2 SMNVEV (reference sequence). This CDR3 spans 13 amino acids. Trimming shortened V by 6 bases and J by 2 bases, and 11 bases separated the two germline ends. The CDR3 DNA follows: TGTGCCAGCAGCTATAACAGAGCCTACGAGCAGTACTTC. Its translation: CASSYNRAYEQYF.

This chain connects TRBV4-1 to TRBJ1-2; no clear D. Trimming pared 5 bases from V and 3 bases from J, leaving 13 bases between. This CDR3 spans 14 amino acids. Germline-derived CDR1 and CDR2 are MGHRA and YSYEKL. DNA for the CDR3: TGCGCCAGCAGCACGTCGGCCTCATACTATGGCTACACCTTC. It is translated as CASSTSASYYGYTF.

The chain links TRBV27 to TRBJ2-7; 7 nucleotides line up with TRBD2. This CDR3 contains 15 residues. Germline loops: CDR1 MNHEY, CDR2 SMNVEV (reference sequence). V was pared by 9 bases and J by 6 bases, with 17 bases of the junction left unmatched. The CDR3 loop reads CASTLGGGPLREQYF. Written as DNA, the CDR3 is TGTGCCAGTACCCTTGGGGGAGGGCCCCTCCGCGAGCAGTACTTC.

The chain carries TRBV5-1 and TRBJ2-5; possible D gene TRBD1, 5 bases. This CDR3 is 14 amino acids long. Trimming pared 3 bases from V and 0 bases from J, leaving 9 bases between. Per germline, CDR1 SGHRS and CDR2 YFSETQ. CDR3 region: CASSSTENQETQYF. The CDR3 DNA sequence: TGCGCCAGCAGCTCGACAGAGAACCAAGAGACCCAGTACTTC. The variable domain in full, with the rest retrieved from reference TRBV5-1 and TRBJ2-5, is KAGVTQTPRYLIKTRGQQVTLSCSPISGHRSVSWYQQTPGQGLQFLFEYFSETQRNKGNFPGRFSGRQFSNSRSEMNVSTLELGDSALYLCASSSTENQETQYFGPGTRLLVL.